This TCR beta chain was found in a study of blood T cell repertoires in COVID-19. Turning to the study itself: Italy, Spain and the United States were the sources of the convalescent and acute COVID-19 samples. PBMCs, B-cell-depleted T cells, or T cells provided the cDNA or gDNA that made up the material.

Libraries were prepared by immunoSEQ multiplex PCR; TCRdb keeps only in-frame clonotypes and omits some of them. The top ten clones hold 2% to 2.5% of a sample with roughly 200,000 clones, 80% to 90% of them seen once. The germline V gene has CDR1 MNHNY and CDR2 SVGAGI (reference sequence). The CDR3 sequence is 16 residues long. V lost 0 bases to trimming and J lost 6 bases; unmatched junction nucleotides: 6. The chain is built from TRBV6-6 and TRBJ2-1; 9 nucleotides match TRBD2. The sample comprised PBMCs or T cells enriched from blood (not recorded which). The origin of this receptor is a woman between 35 and 50 years old with acute COVID-19. The CDR3 coding sequence is TGTGCCAGCAGTTACTCGACCCAGCGGGGGGCCAATGAGCAGTTCTTC. Protein product: CASSYSTQRGANEQFF.